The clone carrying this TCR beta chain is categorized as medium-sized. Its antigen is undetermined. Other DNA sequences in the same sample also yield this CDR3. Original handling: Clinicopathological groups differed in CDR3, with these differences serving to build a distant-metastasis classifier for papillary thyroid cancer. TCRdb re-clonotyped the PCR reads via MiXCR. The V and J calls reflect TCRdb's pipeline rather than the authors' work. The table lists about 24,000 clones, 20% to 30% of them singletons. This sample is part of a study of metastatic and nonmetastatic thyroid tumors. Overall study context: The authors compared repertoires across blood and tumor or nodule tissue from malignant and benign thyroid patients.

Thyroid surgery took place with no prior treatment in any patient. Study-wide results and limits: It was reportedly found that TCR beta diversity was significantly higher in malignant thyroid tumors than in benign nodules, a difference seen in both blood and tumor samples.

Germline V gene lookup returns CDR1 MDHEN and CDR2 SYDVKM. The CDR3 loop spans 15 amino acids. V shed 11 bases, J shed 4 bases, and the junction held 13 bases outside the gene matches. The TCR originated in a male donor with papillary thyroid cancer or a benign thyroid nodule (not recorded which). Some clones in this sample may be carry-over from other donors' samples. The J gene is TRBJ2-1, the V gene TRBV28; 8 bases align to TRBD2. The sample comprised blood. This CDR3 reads CASKVSRGGYNEQFF. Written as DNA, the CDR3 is TGTGCCTCCAAAGTCTCCCGGGGGGGTTACAATGAGCAGTTCTTC.